Each of the 19 T cell receptor beta chains below was sequenced from the same sample in a study of blood T cell repertoires in COVID-19 (dated by TCRdb to 2020 to 2021). The receptor library was made with the immunoSEQ multiplex PCR assay. Sourced from immuneACCESS, this table was stored by TCRdb with only in-frame sequences that have V and J called. A share of the clones is absent; for the studies checked, an unresolved V gene accounts for under half, and the remainder has no known explanation. In all, the sample holds about 490,000 clones, and 80% to 90% of those were seen once. About 3.2% of the sample rests with the top ten. Sequencing was performed on peripheral blood. Receptors originate from a human donor in a cohort sampled during active COVID-19.

This rearrangement joins TRBV11-3 to TRBJ2-1; 8 bases are shared with TRBD2. Germline V lookup: CDR1 SGHNT, CDR2 YENEEA. This CDR3 comprises 17 residues. With V trimmed by 1 base and J by 0 bases, 5 bases remained unmatched. CDR3 sequence (DNA): TGTGCCAGCAGCTTAGGGGAGCGGGGGAGCTCCTACAATGAGCAGTTCTTC. Amino acids: CASSLGERGSSYNEQFF.

The V call is TRBV2, the J call TRBJ2-5; TRBD2 matches 11 bases. J lost 6 bases, V lost 7 bases, and 10 bases had no gene match. Germline lookup yields CDR1 SNHLY and CDR2 FYNNEI. This CDR3 is 15 amino acids long. In DNA form, the CDR3 reads TGTGCCAGCAATATCCTAGCGGGAGGCCCCCAGACCCAGTACTTC. Protein product: CASNILAGGPQTQYF.

The genes are TRBV19 and TRBJ2-1, with 12 bases identical to TRBD2. V shed 3 bases, J shed 9 bases, and the junction held 3 bases outside the gene matches. This CDR3 has 14 amino acids. In germline, CDR1 is LNHDA, CDR2 SQIVND (reference sequence). The CDR3 coding sequence is TGTGCCAGTAGTATGACTAGCGGGAGAGGTGAGCAGTTCTTC. Translated: CASSMTSGRGEQFF.

As regards this clone: Other nucleotide sequences from this sample produce the same CDR3. The V call is TRBV9, the J call TRBJ2-2; D unresolved. The CDR3 is 15 residues long. CDR1 and CDR2 (germline): SGDLS, YYNGEE. V lost 2 bases and J 2 bases, leaving 10 bases between the germline ends. CDR3 DNA sequence: TGTGCCAGCAGCGTTTCGGGTTCTAACACCGGGGAGCTGTTTTTT. This translates into CASSVSGSNTGELFF.

This chain uses TRBV19 with TRBJ1-1, with D perhaps matching TRBD1 (6 bases). This CDR3 region has 16 residues. With 4 bases removed from V and 8 bases from J, the gap between germline ends came to 23 bases. CDR1 is LNHDA, CDR2 SQIVND, per germline (reference sequence). The CDR3 nucleotides are TGTGCCAGTAGTACCGGGTGGGGGGGCGTAAACTCAGAAGCTTTCTTT. Translating gives CASSTGWGGVNSEAFF.

To note about this clone: Other DNA sequences in this specimen translate into the identical CDR3. V is TRBV11-3 and J is TRBJ2-3; D ambiguous. The germline gives CDR1 SGHNT, CDR2 YENEEA. The CDR3 spans 14 residues. The V end lost 1 base, the J end lost 0 bases, and 5 bases lay between the germline ends. For the CDR3, the DNA is TGTGCCAGCAGCTTAGGTTCAAGCACAGATACGCAGTATTTT. This encodes CASSLGSSTDTQYF. Based on the CDR3 plus reference TRBV11-3 and TRBJ2-3, the full variable domain is EAGVVQSPRYKIIEKKQPVAFWCNPISGHNTLYWYLQNLGQGPELLIRYENEEAVDDSQLPKDRFSAERLKGVDSTLKIQPAELGDSAVYLCASSLGSSTDTQYFGPGTRLTVL.

The chain combines TRBV4-1 with TRBJ1-2; tentatively, D is TRBD1 (6 bases). The CDR3 is 16 amino acids. Trimming took 4 bases from V and 6 from J, leaving 21 bases between them. Germline V lookup: CDR1 MGHRA, CDR2 YSYEKL. The chain's CDR3 is CASSPAGGGIHNGYTF. The DNA of the CDR3 is TGCGCCAGCAGCCCCGCGGGAGGGGGTATACACAATGGCTACACCTTC.

V and J are TRBV5-1 and TRBJ2-7; TRBD1 might be the D (5 bases). V gave up 0 bases and J gave up 5 bases, with 12 bases separating them. Germline CDR1 reads SGHRS; CDR2 reads YFSETQ. CDR3 length: 14 residues. Here the CDR3 DNA reads TGCGCCAGCAGCTTGGCAGGGATTATAGACGAGCAGTACTTC. This codes for CASSLAGIIDEQYF.

This chain uses TRBV28 with TRBJ2-5; tentatively, D is TRBD2 (7 bases). V was pared by 5 bases and J by 7 bases, with 8 bases between. Germline CDR1 MDHEN, CDR2 SYDVKM. This CDR3 has 11 residues. CDR3 sequence reads: CASSRGGTQYF. DNA of the CDR3: TGTGCCAGCAGTAGGGGGGGGACCCAGTACTTC.

This chain links TRBV29-1 with TRBJ1-3; 7 nucleotides agree with TRBD1. J gave up 4 bases and V 4 bases, and 1 base lay outside the gene matches. Germline CDR1 reads SQVTM; CDR2 reads ANQGSEA. The CDR3 has 12 amino acids. CDR3 nucleotides: TGCAGCGTTGTACAGGGGGGAAACACCATATATTTT. Amino acids: CSVVQGGNTIYF.

The chain is built from TRBV27 and TRBJ2-4, with 9 bases fitting TRBD1. Germline lookup yields CDR1 MNHEY and CDR2 SMNVEV (reference sequence). CDR3 size: 19 residues. Unmatched junction bases numbered 16, after V lost 3 bases and J lost 4 bases. The CDR3 coding sequence is TGTGCCAGCAGTTTGGGAAGCGGACAGGGGATCAGGGGAAAAAACATTCAGTACTTC. Residues: CASSLGSGQGIRGKNIQYF.

The rearrangement joins TRBV5-8 to TRBJ1-4, with TRBD1 identical over 9 bases. The length of the CDR3 is 16 residues. The J segment lost 5 bases and the V segment lost 5 bases, leaving 10 bases of the junction unmatched. The germline V gene encodes CDR1 SGHTS and CDR2 YDEGEE. CDR3 in DNA: TGTGCCAGCAGGCCGGGACAGGGCAGCCTCAATGAAAAACTGTTTTTT. It is translated as CASRPGQGSLNEKLFF.

The chain joins TRBV19 to TRBJ2-3, with TRBD1 matching over 7 bases. This CDR3 has 15 amino acids. Trimming removed 8 bases from V and 0 bases from J; junction bases left unmatched: 8. Germline-derived CDR1 and CDR2 are LNHDA and SQIVND (reference sequence). CDR3: CASHPRDRSTDTQYF. DNA for the CDR3: TGTGCCAGTCATCCCCGGGACAGAAGCACAGATACGCAGTATTTT.

As regards this clone: Germline is not matched at one junction end, which may reflect a read error. In DNA form, the CDR3 reads TGTGCCAGCAGTTCTGTTCGGACTTTAAACTTTCAGTACTTC. This translates into CASSSVRTLNFQYF. This chain links TRBV6-5 with TRBJ2-4; TRBD2 is a possible D gene (5 bases). Germline V gene data show CDR1 as MNHEY and CDR2 as SVGAGI. The CDR3 covers 14 residues.

This chain joins TRBV5-4 and TRBJ2-7; maybe TRBD2 (6 bases). CDR3 length: 14 amino acids. From germline, CDR1 is SGHNT and CDR2 YYREEE (reference sequence). Trimming left V 0 bases short and J 6 bases short, with 13 bases between. The CDR3 region is CASSLGLVQGEQYF. The CDR3 DNA is TGTGCCAGCAGCTTGGGACTAGTCCAGGGCGAGCAGTACTTC. Full variable domain (outside the CDR3, taken from reference TRBV5-4 and TRBJ2-7): ETGVTQSPTHLIKTRGQQVTLRCSSQSGHNTVSWYQQALGQGPQFIFQYYREEENGRGNFPPRFSGLQFPNYSSELNVNALELDDSALYLCASSLGLVQGEQYFGPGTRLTVT.

This clone was counted between two and nine times. V gene TRBV19 combines with J gene TRBJ1-5; D gene unclear. CDR3 length equals 15 residues. The V end was cut by 2 bases, the J end by 3 bases, with 11 bases between. The germline V gene encodes CDR1 LNHDA and CDR2 SQIVND (reference sequence). The CDR3 loop reads CASSITHGSNQPQHF. CDR3 sequence (DNA): TGTGCCAGTAGTATAACCCACGGTTCCAATCAGCCCCAGCATTTT.

In this sample, this clone turned up once. The chain recombines TRBV19 with TRBJ1-2, with TRBD1 matching 8 bases. CDR3 length: 15 residues. Germline trimming cut 4 bases from V and 4 bases from J; bases unmatched to any gene: 8. Germline V CDR1 and CDR2: LNHDA, SQIVND (reference sequence). CDR3 nucleotide sequence: TGTGCCAGTAGTAAGTTGGCAGGGGGCAGCTATGGCTACACCTTC. Its protein product is CASSKLAGGSYGYTF.

The chain combines TRBV24-1 with TRBJ2-1; 8 nucleotides align to TRBD2. There are 17 residues in the CDR3. The junction had 15 bases not matched to a gene; V was cut back by 2 bases and J by 10 bases. From germline, CDR1 is KGHDR and CDR2 SFDVKD. The CDR3 here is CATSDSVGSGARSEQFF. CDR3 DNA: TGTGCCACCAGTGATTCTGTGGGTAGCGGGGCCAGGTCGGAGCAGTTCTTC.

The chain employs TRBV28 and TRBJ1-4; 9 bases fit TRBD1. The CDR3 contains 16 residues. Germline V CDR1 and CDR2: MDHEN, SYDVKM. V was pared by 2 bases and J by 8 bases, with 9 bases of the junction left unmatched. The DNA for the CDR3 is TGTGCCAGCAGTTTACCCGGGACAGGGTTACAGGAAAAACTGTTTTTT. This sequence encodes CASSLPGTGLQEKLFF.